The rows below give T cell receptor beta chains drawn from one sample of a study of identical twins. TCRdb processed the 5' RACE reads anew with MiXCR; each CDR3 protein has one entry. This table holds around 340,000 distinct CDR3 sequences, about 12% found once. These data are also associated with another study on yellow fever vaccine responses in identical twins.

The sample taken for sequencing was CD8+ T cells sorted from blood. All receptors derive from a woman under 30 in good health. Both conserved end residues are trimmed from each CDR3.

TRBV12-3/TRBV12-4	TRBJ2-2	ASSGTAWGTGELF
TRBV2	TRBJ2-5	AGSRPGGGETQY
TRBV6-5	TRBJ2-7	ASSYTPPGGFYLSYEQY
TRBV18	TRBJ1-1	ASSSHLNTEAF
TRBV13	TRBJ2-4	ASSLGPKNIQY
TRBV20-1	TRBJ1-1	SVGWGQERLEAF
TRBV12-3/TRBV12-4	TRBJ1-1	ASSATSSGFPEAF
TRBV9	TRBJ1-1	ASSVEGAGTEAF
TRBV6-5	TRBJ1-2	ASSYDRTGLNYGYT
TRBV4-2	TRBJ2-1	ASSQDSAGDPYNEQF
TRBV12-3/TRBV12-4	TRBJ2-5	ASNEGLANQETQY
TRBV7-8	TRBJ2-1	ASSPGKNEQF
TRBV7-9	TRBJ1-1	ASSHGGVEGAF
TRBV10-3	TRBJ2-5	ATHSEWDETQY
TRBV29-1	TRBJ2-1	SAGRVSRLNEQF
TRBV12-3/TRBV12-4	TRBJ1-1	ASKTGTSEAF
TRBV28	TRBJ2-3	ASRSTGVTDTQY
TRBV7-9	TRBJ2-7	ASRGAGGYEQY
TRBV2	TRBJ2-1	ATGGWDNEQF
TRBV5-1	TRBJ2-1	ASSLPWDRGYNEQF
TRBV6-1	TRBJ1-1	ASSPTGWTEAF
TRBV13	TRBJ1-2	ASSLPSREVGYT
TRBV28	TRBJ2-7	ASMRPGLYEQY
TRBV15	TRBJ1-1	ATSRAQANTEAF
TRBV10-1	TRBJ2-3	ASQDRETDTQY
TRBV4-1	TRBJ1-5	ASSQAQNQPQH
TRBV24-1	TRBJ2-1	ATSQREMYNEQF
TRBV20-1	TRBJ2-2	SAGTSEYTGELF